Listed below are T cell receptor beta chains from one sample, sequenced in a study of identical twins. One entry per CDR3 protein results from TCRdb running MiXCR on the 5' RACE reads. This sample carries around 290,000 distinct CDR3 sequences, less than 9.5% of them seen once, and the ten largest clones take roughly 6.8%. The sample was also linked to a second study, of yellow fever vaccine responses in identical twins.

The sequenced material came from CD8+ T cells sorted from blood. Receptors were obtained from a woman aged 18-29 years in good health. The CDR3 runs from the conserved cysteine through the conserved F or W. A D gene is named only where the DNA matches it firmly. The listing skips clone size in some rows; elsewhere it reads once, few, many or a size class.

many,TRBJ2-2,.,TRBV27,CASSPEVTGELFF,TGTGCCAGCAGTCCGGAAGTCACCGGGGAGCTGTTTTTT
many,TRBJ1-2,.,TRBV7-2,CASSLGPNYGYTF,TGTGCCAGCAGCCTAGGGCCTAACTATGGCTACACCTTC
many,TRBJ1-1,TRBD1,TRBV5-1,CASSVNRGLNTEAFF,TGCGCCAGCAGCGTAAACAGGGGCCTGAACACTGAAGCTTTCTTT
.,TRBJ2-7,.,TRBV19,CASSIAGGAYEQYF,TGTGCCAGTAGTATAGCCGGGGGCGCCTACGAGCAGTACTTC
many,TRBJ2-2,TRBD1,TRBV12-3/TRBV12-4,CASVQGAGELFF,TGTGCCAGCGTTCAGGGGGCCGGGGAGCTGTTTTTT
few,TRBJ2-3,.,TRBV29-1,CSVEGGTVDTQYF,TGCAGCGTTGAAGGGGGAACAGTTGATACGCAGTATTTT
many,TRBJ2-7,TRBD2,TRBV3-1,CASSQDVTSGSYEQYF,TGTGCCAGCAGCCAAGATGTAACTAGCGGATCCTACGAGCAGTACTTC
few,TRBJ2-5,.,TRBV5-1,CASRADLADQETQYF,TGCGCCAGCAGGGCCGATCTAGCCGATCAAGAGACCCAGTACTTC
many,TRBJ2-3,.,TRBV27,CAARTGSGRDTQYF,TGTGCCGCCAGGACAGGCTCCGGGAGGGATACGCAGTATTTT
few,TRBJ2-7,.,TRBV15,CATSSGLALNPHYEQYF,TGTGCCACCAGCAGTGGACTCGCATTAAACCCCCACTACGAGCAGTACTTC
many,TRBJ1-1,.,TRBV6-2/TRBV6-3,CASSYPKGSGGVDTEAFF,TGTGCCAGCAGTTACCCTAAGGGGTCGGGTGGCGTCGACACTGAAGCTTTCTTT
few,TRBJ2-1,.,TRBV7-9,CASSSDWSQYEQFF,TGTGCCAGCAGCTCTGACTGGTCCCAGTATGAGCAGTTCTTC
many,TRBJ2-3,.,TRBV2,CATLRPDTQYF,TGTGCCACCCTTCGTCCAGATACGCAGTATTTT
.,TRBJ2-7,.,TRBV11-2,CASSLDRPHGEQYF,TGTGCCAGCAGCTTAGATCGACCCCACGGCGAGCAGTACTTC
few,TRBJ2-5,.,TRBV29-1,CSVEFVEKEQETQYF,TGCAGCGTTGAATTTGTTGAGAAGGAACAAGAGACCCAGTACTTC
many,TRBJ2-1,TRBD1,TRBV7-2,CASSSPDREDEQFF,TGTGCCAGCAGCTCGCCGGACAGGGAGGATGAGCAGTTCTTC
few,TRBJ2-5,.,TRBV4-3,CASSPHFWGIGETQYF,TGCGCCAGCAGCCCCCATTTCTGGGGGATTGGGGAGACCCAGTACTTC
.,TRBJ2-1,.,TRBV7-9,CASRTSRPYNEQFF,TGTGCCAGCAGGACGTCGAGGCCCTACAATGAGCAGTTCTTC
few,TRBJ2-1,.,TRBV29-1,CSSVGLHEQFF,TGCAGCTCCGTCGGCCTCCATGAGCAGTTCTTC
few,TRBJ1-1,.,TRBV5-5,CASSLEIRGGSSVTEAFF,TGTGCCAGCAGCTTGGAGATAAGAGGGGGAAGCTCGGTCACTGAAGCTTTCTTT
.,TRBJ2-7,.,TRBV25-1,CASSDQQGLSSYEQYF,TGTGCCAGCAGTGACCAACAGGGTCTGTCCTCCTACGAGCAGTACTTC
few,TRBJ2-7,.,TRBV5-6,CASSLGAGEWQYF,TGTGCCAGCAGCTTGGGGGCAGGGGAGTGGCAGTACTTC
many,TRBJ2-3,TRBD2,TRBV5-1,CASSISSGRDTQYF,TGCGCCAGCAGCATCTCTAGCGGGAGAGATACGCAGTATTTT
few,TRBJ2-7,.,TRBV20-1,CSVTQGGESYEQYF,TGCAGTGTTACACAGGGGGGGGAGTCCTACGAGCAGTACTTC
many,TRBJ1-5,.,TRBV7-9,CASSTFVEGRLSQPQHF,TGTGCCAGCAGCACCTTCGTGGAGGGAAGACTAAGTCAGCCCCAGCATTTT
many,TRBJ2-5,.,TRBV5-6,CASSLLAAETQYF,TGTGCCAGCAGCTTGCTAGCAGCTGAGACCCAGTACTTC
few,TRBJ2-1,.,TRBV12-3/TRBV12-4,CASSHSRVPDNEQFF,TGTGCCAGCAGTCACTCCAGGGTGCCGGACAATGAGCAGTTCTTC
many,TRBJ2-7,TRBD2,TRBV10-2,CASGTSSYEQYF,TGCGCCAGCGGGACTAGCTCCTACGAGCAGTACTTC
many,TRBJ2-7,.,TRBV6-2/TRBV6-3,CASSYSGEDYEQYF,TGTGCCAGCAGTTACTCGGGCGAGGACTACGAGCAGTACTTC
many,TRBJ2-1,TRBD2,TRBV9,CASSVVRGGLAGNEQFF,TGTGCCAGCAGCGTGGTTAGGGGAGGACTAGCCGGCAATGAGCAGTTCTTC
.,TRBJ2-2,.,TRBV5-1,CASSSWPHGDGELFF,TGCGCCAGCAGCTCTTGGCCCCACGGGGACGGGGAGCTGTTTTTT
few,TRBJ1-5,.,TRBV6-2/TRBV6-3,CASSYPSQPQHF,TGTGCCAGCAGTTACCCTAGTCAGCCCCAGCATTTT
few,TRBJ1-1,.,TRBV27,CASRTGQLDTEAFF,TGTGCCAGCAGAACGGGACAACTCGACACTGAAGCTTTCTTT
many,TRBJ1-5,.,TRBV5-6,CASSLGYSPDPHQPQHF,TGTGCCAGCAGCTTGGGTTACAGTCCTGACCCCCATCAGCCCCAGCATTTT
many,TRBJ2-7,.,TRBV29-1,CSALTKDSYEQYF,TGCAGCGCCCTGACTAAGGACTCCTACGAGCAGTACTTC
.,TRBJ2-1,TRBD2,TRBV15,CATSSTSGRLYNEQFF,TGTGCCACCAGCTCTACGAGCGGGAGACTATACAATGAGCAGTTCTTC
few,TRBJ2-3,.,TRBV19,CASRSDTQYF,TGTGCCAGTAGGTCAGATACGCAGTATTTT
.,TRBJ1-6,.,TRBV5-1,CASSLEGEGSYNSPLHF,TGCGCCAGCAGCTTGGAAGGGGAGGGCTCCTATAATTCACCCCTCCACTTT
.,TRBJ2-3,TRBD2,TRBV11-2,CASSFPSGRVIDTQYF,TGTGCCAGCAGCTTCCCTAGCGGGAGGGTTATAGATACGCAGTATTTT
.,TRBJ2-1,TRBD2,TRBV7-9,CASSLVGLADYNEQFF,TGTGCCAGCAGCTTAGTGGGACTAGCGGACTACAATGAGCAGTTCTTC
few,TRBJ2-7,TRBD1,TRBV3-1,CASSQDRLQDRVYEQYF,TGTGCCAGCAGCCAAGATCGGCTGCAGGACAGGGTCTACGAGCAGTACTTC
few,TRBJ2-1,.,TRBV20-1,CSARQGGSRIDEQFF,TGCAGTGCTAGGCAAGGGGGGAGTCGTATAGATGAGCAGTTCTTC
.,TRBJ2-6,.,TRBV4-3,CASSQDASSGANVLTF,TGCGCCAGCAGCCAAGACGCCTCCTCTGGGGCCAACGTCCTGACTTTC
few,TRBJ2-2,TRBD2,TRBV6-1,CAITPGTIRTGELFF,TGTGCCATAACGCCCGGGACTATCCGCACCGGGGAGCTGTTTTTT
many,TRBJ2-5,TRBD2,TRBV25-1,CASVEGGEETQYF,TGTGCCAGCGTGGAGGGAGGGGAAGAGACCCAGTACTTC
.,TRBJ1-6,.,TRBV2,CASSAGLRNSPLHF,TGTGCCAGCAGTGCAGGGCTTAGAAATTCACCCCTCCACTTT
few,TRBJ2-3,TRBD2,TRBV9,CASSVSGGAVDTQYF,TGTGCCAGCAGCGTTAGCGGGGGGGCCGTAGATACGCAGTATTTT
.,TRBJ2-2,.,TRBV5-4,CASSPGLAGNTGELFF,TGTGCCAGCAGCCCCGGATTAGCAGGGAACACCGGGGAGCTGTTTTTT
many,TRBJ2-1,TRBD2,TRBV9,CASGSGGDSNEQFF,TGTGCCAGTGGAAGCGGGGGGGATTCCAATGAGCAGTTCTTC
few,TRBJ2-5,TRBD2,TRBV11-2,CASSLDGLTSGRGRETQYF,TGTGCCAGCAGCTTAGATGGTCTGACTAGCGGGAGGGGGAGGGAGACCCAGTACTTC
.,TRBJ2-7,.,TRBV7-8,CASSLPPRGYEQYF,TGTGCCAGCAGCTTACCCCCACGGGGCTACGAGCAGTACTTC
few,TRBJ2-7,.,TRBV6-5,CASRYGGSYEQYF,TGTGCCAGCAGGTATGGTGGGTCCTACGAGCAGTACTTC
.,TRBJ2-4,.,TRBV2,CASRTIVARSSTHGNIQYF,TGTGCCAGCAGGACGATTGTGGCCCGGAGCTCTACGCACGGTAACATTCAGTACTTC
.,TRBJ2-7,.,TRBV28,CASSSPDSYEQYF,TGTGCCAGCAGTTCACCCGACAGCTACGAGCAGTACTTC